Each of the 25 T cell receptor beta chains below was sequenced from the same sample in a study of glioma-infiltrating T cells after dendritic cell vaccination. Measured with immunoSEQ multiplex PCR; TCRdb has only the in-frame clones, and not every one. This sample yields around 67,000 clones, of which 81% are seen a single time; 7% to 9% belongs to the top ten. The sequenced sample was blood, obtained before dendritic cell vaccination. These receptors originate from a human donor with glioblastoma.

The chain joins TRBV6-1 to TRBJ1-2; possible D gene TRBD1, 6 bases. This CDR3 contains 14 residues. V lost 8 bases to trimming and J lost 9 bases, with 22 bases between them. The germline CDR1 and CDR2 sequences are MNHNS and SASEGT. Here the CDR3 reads CASSLVRGWWSYTF. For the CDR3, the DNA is TGTGCCAGCTCGTTGGTTAGGGGGTGGTGGAGCTACACCTTC.

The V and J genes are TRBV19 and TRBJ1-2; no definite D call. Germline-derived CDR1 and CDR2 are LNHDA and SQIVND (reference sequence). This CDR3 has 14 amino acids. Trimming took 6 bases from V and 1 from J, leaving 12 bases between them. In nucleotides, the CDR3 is TGTGCCAGTAGGTCGGGGAAGGGTAACTATGGCTACACCTTC. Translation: CASRSGKGNYGYTF.

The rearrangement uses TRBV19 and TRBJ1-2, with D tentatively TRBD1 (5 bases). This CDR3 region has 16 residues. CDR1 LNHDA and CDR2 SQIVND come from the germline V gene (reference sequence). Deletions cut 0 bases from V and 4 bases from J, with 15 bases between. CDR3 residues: CASSIEPTAQTYGYTF. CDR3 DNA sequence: TGTGCCAGTAGTATAGAGCCGACAGCCCAAACCTATGGCTACACCTTC. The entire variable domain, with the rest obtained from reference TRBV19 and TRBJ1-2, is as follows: DGGITQSPKYLFRKEGQNVTLSCEQNLNHDAMYWYRQDPGQGLRLIYYSQIVNDFQKGDIAEGYSVSREKKESFPLTVTSAQKNPTAFYLCASSIEPTAQTYGYTFGSGTRLTVV.

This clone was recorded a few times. The CDR3 nucleotides are TGTGCCAGCAGCTTGGCCCTTCAAGAGACCCAGTACTTC. Residues: CASSLALQETQYF. V usage is TRBV5-5 and J usage is TRBJ2-5; the D is unclear. CDR3 length equals 13 residues. Per the germline V gene, CDR1 is SGHKS and CDR2 is YYEKEE (reference sequence). V was cut by 0 bases and J by 2 bases, with 5 bases left in between.

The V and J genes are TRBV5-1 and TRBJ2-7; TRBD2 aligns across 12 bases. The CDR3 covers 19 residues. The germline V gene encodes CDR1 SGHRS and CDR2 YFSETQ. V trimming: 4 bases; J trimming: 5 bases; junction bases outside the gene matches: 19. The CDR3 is CASSIRTGGLAGLVDEQYF. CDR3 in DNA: TGCGCCAGCAGCATACGGACAGGCGGACTAGCGGGGTTAGTCGACGAGCAGTACTTC.

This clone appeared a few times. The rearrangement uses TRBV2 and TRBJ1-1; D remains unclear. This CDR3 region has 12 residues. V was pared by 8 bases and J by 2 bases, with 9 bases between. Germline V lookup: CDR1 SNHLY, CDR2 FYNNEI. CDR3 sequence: CASGRYNTEAFF. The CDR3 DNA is TGTGCCAGCGGGAGATACAACACTGAAGCTTTCTTT.

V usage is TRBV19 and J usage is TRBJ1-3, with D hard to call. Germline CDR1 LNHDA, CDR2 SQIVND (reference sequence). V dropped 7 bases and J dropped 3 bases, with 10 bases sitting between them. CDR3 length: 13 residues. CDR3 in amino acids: CASTQTGGNTIYF. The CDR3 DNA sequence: TGTGCCAGTACCCAAACGGGTGGAAACACCATATATTTT.

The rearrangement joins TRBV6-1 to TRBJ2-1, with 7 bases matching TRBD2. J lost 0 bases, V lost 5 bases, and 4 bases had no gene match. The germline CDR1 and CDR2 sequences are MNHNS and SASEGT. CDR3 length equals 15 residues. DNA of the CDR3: TGTGCCAGCAGTATACTAGCGAGCTCCTACAATGAGCAGTTCTTC. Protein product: CASSILASSYNEQFF.

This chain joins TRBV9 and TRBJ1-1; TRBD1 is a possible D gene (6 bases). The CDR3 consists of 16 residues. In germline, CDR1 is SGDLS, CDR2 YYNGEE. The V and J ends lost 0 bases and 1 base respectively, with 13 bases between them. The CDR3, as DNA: TGTGCCAGCAGCGTAGGGGCTGGACAGAAGAACACTGAAGCTTTCTTT. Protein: CASSVGAGQKNTEAFF. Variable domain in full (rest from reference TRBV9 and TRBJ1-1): DSGVTQTPKHLITATGQRVTLRCSPRSGDLSVYWYQQSLDQGLQFLIQYYNGEERAKGNILERFSAQQFPDLHSELNLSSLELGDSALYFCASSVGAGQKNTEAFFGQGTRLTVV.

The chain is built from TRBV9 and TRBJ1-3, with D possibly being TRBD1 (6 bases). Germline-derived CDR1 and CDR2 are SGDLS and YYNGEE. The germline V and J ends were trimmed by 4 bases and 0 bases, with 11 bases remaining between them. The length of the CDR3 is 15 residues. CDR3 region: CASSTQGTSGNTIYF. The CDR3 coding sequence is TGTGCCAGCAGCACACAGGGAACCTCTGGAAACACCATATATTTT.

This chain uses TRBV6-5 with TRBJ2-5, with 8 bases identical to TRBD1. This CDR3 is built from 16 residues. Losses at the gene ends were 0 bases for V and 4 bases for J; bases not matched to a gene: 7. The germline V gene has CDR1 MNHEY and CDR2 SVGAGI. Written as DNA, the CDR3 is TGTGCCAGCAGTTACTCGAGGACAGGGATGGGAGAGACCCAGTACTTC. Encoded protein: CASSYSRTGMGETQYF.

Here the CDR3 reads CASSRSGATQETQYF. The CDR3 DNA reads as TGTGCCAGCAGCCGGAGCGGGGCTACCCAAGAGACCCAGTACTTC. The V call is TRBV7-3, the J call TRBJ2-5; 7 nucleotides match TRBD2. Germline V CDR1 and CDR2: SGHTA, FQGTGA. Unmatched junction bases numbered 7, after V lost 5 bases and J lost 1 base. The CDR3 is 15 amino acids. Based on the CDR3 plus reference TRBV7-3 and TRBJ2-5, the full variable domain is GAGVSQTPSNKVTEKGKYVELRCDPISGHTALYWYRQSLGQGPEFLIYFQGTGAADDSGLPNDRFFAVRPEGSVSTLKIQRTERGDSAVYLCASSRSGATQETQYFGPGTRLLVL.

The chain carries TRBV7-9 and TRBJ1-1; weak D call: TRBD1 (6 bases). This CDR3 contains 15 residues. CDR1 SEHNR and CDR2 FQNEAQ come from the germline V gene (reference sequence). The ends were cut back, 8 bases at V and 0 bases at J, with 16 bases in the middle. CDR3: CASGRQESMNTEAFF. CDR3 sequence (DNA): TGTGCCAGCGGACGACAGGAATCGATGAACACTGAAGCTTTCTTT.

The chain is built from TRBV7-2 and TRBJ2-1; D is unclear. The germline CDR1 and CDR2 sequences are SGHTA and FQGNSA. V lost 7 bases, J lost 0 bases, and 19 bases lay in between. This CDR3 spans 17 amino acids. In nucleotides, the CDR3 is TGTGCCAGCACCGAAAGTGGTGGAGAACTCTCCTACAATGAGCAGTTCTTC. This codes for CASTESGGELSYNEQFF.

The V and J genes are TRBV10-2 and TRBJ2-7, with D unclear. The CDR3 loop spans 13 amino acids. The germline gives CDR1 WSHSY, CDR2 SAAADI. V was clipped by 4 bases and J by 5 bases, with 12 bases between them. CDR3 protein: CASSVLLNHEQYF. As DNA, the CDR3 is TGCGCCAGCAGTGTCCTATTAAACCACGAGCAGTACTTC.

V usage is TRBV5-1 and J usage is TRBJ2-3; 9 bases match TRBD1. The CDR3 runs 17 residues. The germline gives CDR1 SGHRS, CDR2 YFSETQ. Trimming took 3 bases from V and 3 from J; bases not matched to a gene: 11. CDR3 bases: TGCGCCAGCAGCTCGAGCACCACAGGGGGCGGAACAGATACGCAGTATTTT. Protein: CASSSSTTGGGTDTQYF.

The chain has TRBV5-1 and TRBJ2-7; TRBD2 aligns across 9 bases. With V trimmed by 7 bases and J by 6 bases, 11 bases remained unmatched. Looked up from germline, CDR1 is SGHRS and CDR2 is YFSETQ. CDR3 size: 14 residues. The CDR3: CASCPGLAAGEQYF. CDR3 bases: TGCGCCAGCTGTCCGGGACTAGCTGCTGGCGAGCAGTACTTC.

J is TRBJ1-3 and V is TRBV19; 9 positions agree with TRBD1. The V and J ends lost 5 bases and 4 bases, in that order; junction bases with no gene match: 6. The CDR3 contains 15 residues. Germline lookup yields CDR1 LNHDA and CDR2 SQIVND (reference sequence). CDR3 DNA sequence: TGTGCCAGTAGTTCCCCGGACAGGGGAGGAAACACCATATATTTT. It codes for CASSSPDRGGNTIYF.

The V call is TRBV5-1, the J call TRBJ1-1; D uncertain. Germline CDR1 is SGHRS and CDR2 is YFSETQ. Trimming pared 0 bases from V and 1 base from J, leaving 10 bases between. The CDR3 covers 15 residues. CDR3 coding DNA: TGCGCCAGCAGCTTGGGTCAGGTTGAGAACACTGAAGCTTTCTTT. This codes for CASSLGQVENTEAFF.

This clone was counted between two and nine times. The DNA for the CDR3 is TGTGCCAGCAGGTCCAGGGTGGCTTCACCCCTCCACTTT. It is translated as CASRSRVASPLHF. The J gene is TRBJ1-6, the V gene TRBV7-8, with a possible D match to TRBD1 (5 bases). CDR1 and CDR2 from the germline V gene are SGHVS and FQNEAQ. This CDR3 region has 13 residues. Trimming removed 6 bases from V and 9 bases from J, with 12 bases in between.

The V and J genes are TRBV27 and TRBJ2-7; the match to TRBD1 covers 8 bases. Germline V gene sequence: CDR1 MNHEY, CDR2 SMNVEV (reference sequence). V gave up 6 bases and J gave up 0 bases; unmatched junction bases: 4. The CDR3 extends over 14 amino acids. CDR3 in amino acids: CASRPQGDSYEQYF. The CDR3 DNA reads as TGTGCCAGCAGACCACAGGGGGACTCCTACGAGCAGTACTTC.

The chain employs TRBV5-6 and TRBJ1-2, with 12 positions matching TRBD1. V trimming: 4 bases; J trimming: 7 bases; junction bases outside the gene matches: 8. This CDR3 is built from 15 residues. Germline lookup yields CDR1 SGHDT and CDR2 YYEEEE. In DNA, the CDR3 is TGTGCCAGCAGCCACCGGGACAGGGGGCATCTTGGCTACACCTTC. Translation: CASSHRDRGHLGYTF. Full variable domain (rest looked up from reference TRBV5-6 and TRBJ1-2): DAGVTQSPTHLIKTRGQQVTLRCSPKSGHDTVSWYQQALGQGPQFIFQYYEEEERQRGNFPDRFSGHQFPNYSSELNVNALLLGDSALYLCASSHRDRGHLGYTFGSGTRLTVV.

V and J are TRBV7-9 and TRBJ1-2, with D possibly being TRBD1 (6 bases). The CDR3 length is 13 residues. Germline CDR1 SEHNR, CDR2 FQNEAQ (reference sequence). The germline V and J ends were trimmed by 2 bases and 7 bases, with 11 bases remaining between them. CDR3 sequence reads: CASSLPGGSGYTF. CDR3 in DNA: TGTGCCAGCAGCTTACCGGGGGGCTCTGGCTACACCTTC.

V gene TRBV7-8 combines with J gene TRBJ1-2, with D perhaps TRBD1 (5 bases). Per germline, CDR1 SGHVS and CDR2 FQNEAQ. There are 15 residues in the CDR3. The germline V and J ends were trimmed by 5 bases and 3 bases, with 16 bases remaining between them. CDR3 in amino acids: CASSPRGGIDYGYTF. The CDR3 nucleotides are TGTGCCAGCAGCCCCCGGGGGGGGATCGACTATGGCTACACCTTC.

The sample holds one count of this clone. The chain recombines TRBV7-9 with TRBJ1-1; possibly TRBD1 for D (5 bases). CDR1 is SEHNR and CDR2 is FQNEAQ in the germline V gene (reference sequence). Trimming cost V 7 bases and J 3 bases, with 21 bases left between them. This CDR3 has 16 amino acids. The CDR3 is CASTEYPQGLDTEAFF. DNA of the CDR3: TGTGCCAGCACCGAATACCCGCAGGGCTTAGACACTGAAGCTTTCTTT.